The clone carrying this TCR beta chain was counted ten times or more. The antigen is undetermined. This entry belongs to a study of CD8+CD57+ T cells in acquired aplastic anemia. Study outcomes and limitations: Patients showed no significant difference from controls in CD8+ Simpson's diversity. Patients and controls shared about 30 CD8+ CDR3 sequences, which appeared highly expressed in patients and within their immunodominant clones.

In germline, CDR1 is MNHNY, CDR2 SVGAGI (reference sequence). The V segment lost 3 bases and the J segment 1 base; nucleotides outside the gene matches: 6. The CDR3 consists of 16 residues. CDR3 and TCR beta VDJ profiling relied on a genomic DNA template. TCRdb re-analysed the reads in MiXCR, keeping a single row per CDR3 protein. The table includes approximately 150,000 distinct CDR3 sequences, roughly 48% detected once. Patients selected for sequencing had displayed CD8+CD57+ cell expansion by flow cytometry. Every one of the patients had aplastic anemia (severe, acquired). Sequences were obtained from sorted CD4+, CD8+, or CD8+CD57+ T cells (not recorded which) from PBMCs. The rearrangement joins TRBV6-6 to TRBJ1-1; 9 positions agree with TRBD1. The clonotype originates from a human donor with aplastic anemia. The CDR3 loop is CASSYPGTGRNTEAFF. The CDR3 DNA follows: TGTGCCAGCAGTTATCCCGGGACAGGGCGGAACACTGAAGCTTTCTTT.